This entry lists 32 T cell receptor beta chains sequenced from one sample in a study of CD8 T cells in ankylosing spondylitis. Study-level points and caveats: Seemingly characteristic of ankylosing spondylitis blood was a TCR beta motif consisting of roughly 8 highly homologous variants.

TCRdb ran MiXCR on the 5' RACE reads and lists one entry per CDR3 protein. The data contain 650,000 to 800,000 distinct CDR3 sequences, under 20% of them seen just once; the ten biggest clones take up 15% to 20%. The antigens of these receptors remain unknown. The sequencing input was blood, either unsorted or a sorted T cell fraction (not recorded which). These receptors were obtained from a male donor with ankylosing spondylitis.

The chain employs TRBV27 and TRBJ1-1; D remains unclear. The V gene's germline CDR1 is MNHEY and CDR2 SMNVEV (reference sequence). V was cut by 6 bases and J by 3 bases, with 11 bases left in between. CDR3 length: 13 residues. The CDR3 protein is CASRGTKDTEAFF. DNA for the CDR3: TGTGCCAGCAGGGGAACCAAAGACACTGAAGCTTTCTTT.

This chain links TRBV7-2 with TRBJ2-1; 7 bases are shared with TRBD1. This CDR3 has 15 residues. From germline, CDR1 is SGHTA and CDR2 FQGNSA. V lost 2 bases to trimming and J lost 4 bases; unmatched junction nucleotides: 5. This chain's CDR3 is CASSLWDSNYNEQFF. In DNA form, the CDR3 reads TGTGCCAGCAGCTTATGGGACAGTAATTACAATGAGCAGTTCTTC.

In DNA, the CDR3 is TGTGCCAGCAAACTTTTCGGGAGGGGGGCCGGGGAGCTGTTTTTT. It translates to CASKLFGRGAGELFF. The chain links TRBV12-3 or TRBV12-4 to TRBJ2-2; 8 nucleotides align to TRBD2. V dropped 7 bases and J dropped 6; count of bases not matched to a gene: 10. This CDR3 is 15 amino acids long.

The chain is built from TRBV2 and TRBJ1-1, with D perhaps matching TRBD1 (5 bases). V dropped 6 bases and J dropped 11 bases, with 19 bases sitting between them. The CDR3 loop spans 13 amino acids. Germline V lookup: CDR1 SNHLY, CDR2 FYNNEI. The CDR3: CASRADSSGMAFF. As DNA, the CDR3 is TGTGCCAGCAGAGCCGACAGTAGTGGAATGGCTTTCTTT.

This clonotype was counted a few times. It may be a read error: a sequence one base away is much more abundant. In DNA, the CDR3 is TGTGCCAGCAGTGACTCTAGCGGGGGGGCCTATGAGCAGTTCTTC. Its protein product is CASSDSSGGAYEQFF. The chain links TRBV6-4 to TRBJ2-1; 11 positions match TRBD2. The CDR3 is 15 amino acids. Germline V gene data show CDR1 as MRHNA and CDR2 as SNTAGT. The V and J ends lost 0 bases and 8 bases, in that order; junction bases with no gene match: 3.

The V gene is TRBV20-1, the J gene TRBJ1-1; D unclear. Trimming pared 3 bases from V and 7 bases from J, leaving 15 bases between. The CDR3 extends over 13 amino acids. In germline, CDR1 is DFQATT, CDR2 SNEGSKA (reference sequence). In DNA, the CDR3 is TGCAGTGCTAGGCCCAACAAGGGCAGTGAAGCTTTCTTT. As protein: CSARPNKGSEAFF.

This chain joins TRBV6-1 and TRBJ2-7, with 7 bases that match TRBD1. This CDR3 spans 14 amino acids. The V gene end was trimmed by 5 bases and the J gene end by 7 bases; junction bases not matched to a gene: 11. Germline assignment: CDR1 MNHNS and CDR2 SASEGT. DNA for the CDR3: TGTGCCAGCAGTCCCGGGACAGCTTTGGGGGAGCAGTACTTC. Protein sequence: CASSPGTALGEQYF.

This clonotype was seen a handful of times. The chain combines TRBV12-3 or TRBV12-4 with TRBJ2-7; TRBD2 aligns across 8 bases. CDR3 size: 13 residues. With 8 bases clipped from V and 7 bases from J, the junction kept 10 bases outside the gene matches. CDR3 DNA: TGTGCCAGCGCTAGGGGACTAGTAGTAGAGCAGTACTTC. This gives the protein CASARGLVVEQYF.

This clonotype was recorded a few times. This chain uses TRBV12-3 or TRBV12-4 with TRBJ1-1; a possible D gene is TRBD1 (5 bases). The CDR3 contains 15 residues. The ends were cut back, 4 bases at V and 4 bases at J, with 16 bases in the middle. This CDR3 reads CASSYPGRMGTEAFF. As DNA, the CDR3 is TGTGCCAGCAGTTATCCGGGACGGATGGGCACTGAAGCTTTCTTT.

This clonotype was seen only a few times. This rearrangement joins TRBV12-3 or TRBV12-4 to TRBJ1-4; D uncertain. V was cut by 3 bases and J by 7 bases, with 12 bases left in between. This CDR3 spans 14 amino acids. The CDR3 is CASSLRTGGEKLFF. The CDR3 region has the DNA TGTGCCAGCAGTTTGCGGACGGGAGGTGAAAAACTGTTTTTT.

This chain connects TRBV7-2 to TRBJ1-4; perhaps TRBD1 as D (6 bases). V lost 3 bases and J lost 5, with 10 bases in between. The CDR3 is 14 residues long. CDR1 SGHTA and CDR2 FQGNSA come from the germline V gene. The CDR3 here is CASSLRGANEKLFF. The DNA of the CDR3 is TGTGCCAGCAGCTTGAGGGGGGCGAATGAAAAACTGTTTTTT.

This clonotype showed up just a few times. This chain joins TRBV28 and TRBJ2-7, with D uncertain. The germline V and J ends were trimmed by 5 bases and 0 bases, with 17 bases remaining between them. The CDR3 loop spans 16 amino acids. Germline V gene sequence: CDR1 MDHEN, CDR2 SYDVKM. The CDR3 bases are TGTGCCAGCAGTCCCATCCTCCCAGAGAGCTCCTACGAGCAGTACTTC. This codes for CASSPILPESSYEQYF.

This clonotype showed up just a few times. The chain links TRBV12-3 or TRBV12-4 to TRBJ1-6; D is possibly TRBD1 (6 bases). V gave up 6 bases and J gave up 8 bases, with 17 bases separating them. This CDR3 has 15 residues. CDR3 sequence (DNA): TGTGCCAGCAGCCCAGGGGCGGGGGCCGATTCACCCCTCCACTTT. It encodes CASSPGAGADSPLHF.

The chain recombines TRBV12-3 or TRBV12-4 with TRBJ1-2, with D unclear. V shed 5 bases and J shed 1 base, with 14 bases lying between them. The CDR3 runs to 15 residues. The CDR3 loop reads CASSPADGFNYGYTF. CDR3 sequence (DNA): TGTGCCAGCAGTCCTGCGGACGGGTTTAACTATGGCTACACCTTC.

The rearrangement uses TRBV7-9 and TRBJ1-1, with no clear D. This CDR3 is 12 amino acids long. Germline CDR1 is SEHNR and CDR2 is FQNEAQ (reference sequence). V was trimmed by 4 bases and J by 5 bases, leaving 8 bases between them. The CDR3 spells CASSSDTTEAFF. In DNA form, the CDR3 reads TGTGCCAGCAGCTCTGACACGACTGAAGCTTTCTTT.

The chain has TRBV18 and TRBJ1-1; no reliable D call. CDR1 is KGHSH, CDR2 LQKENI, per germline. The V and J ends lost 3 bases and 3 bases respectively, with 8 bases between them. The CDR3 sequence is 13 residues long. The CDR3 DNA follows: TGTGCCAGCTCACCGTGGTCGGACACTGAAGCTTTCTTT. Amino acid sequence: CASSPWSDTEAFF. Full variable domain (outside the CDR3, taken from reference TRBV18 and TRBJ1-1): NAGVMQNPRHLVRRRGQEARLRCSPMKGHSHVYWYRQLPEEGLKFMVYLQKENIIDESGMPKERFSAEFPKEGPSILRIQQVVRGDSAAYFCASSPWSDTEAFFGQGTRLTVV.

The J gene is TRBJ2-1, the V gene TRBV28; D possibly corresponds to TRBD2 (5 bases). The CDR3 sequence is 12 residues long. Looked up from germline, CDR1 is MDHEN and CDR2 is SYDVKM. Trimming stripped 10 bases from V and 7 bases from J, with 14 bases between. The CDR3 DNA follows: TGTGCCACCAGGCGAGGGTCAAATGAGCAGTTCTTC. It translates to CATRRGSNEQFF.

The chain combines TRBV2 with TRBJ2-1; D possibly corresponds to TRBD2 (6 bases). CDR3 length equals 15 residues. In germline, CDR1 is SNHLY, CDR2 FYNNEI. V was pared by 4 bases and J by 5 bases, with 15 bases between. The CDR3 region has the DNA TGTGCCAGCAGTGCCCTCCGCGGGAAGAACAATGAGCAGTTCTTC. It translates to CASSALRGKNNEQFF.

J is TRBJ2-5 and V is TRBV6-5; tentative D call: TRBD1 (5 bases). Between the trimmed V and J ends, which lost 1 base and 1 base, there was a span of 7 bases. This CDR3 comprises 14 residues. Germline V CDR1 and CDR2: MNHEY, SVGAGI. The CDR3 spells CASSYWGSQETQYF. The CDR3 bases are TGTGCCAGCAGTTACTGGGGCTCCCAAGAGACCCAGTACTTC.

This clonotype has just a few counts. This sequence joins TRBV7-6 and TRBJ2-7, with 7 bases aligning to TRBD2. The J segment lost 3 bases and the V segment lost 1 base, leaving 6 bases of the junction unmatched. Germline CDR1 and CDR2: SGHVS and FNYEAQ. The CDR3 runs to 15 residues. The CDR3 reads CASSLDPSGVYEQYF. The CDR3 DNA follows: TGTGCCAGCAGCTTAGACCCTAGCGGAGTCTACGAGCAGTACTTC.

In its sample, this clonotype was seen a few times. The chain recombines TRBV7-9 with TRBJ1-2; D is uncertain. Trimming removed 5 bases at V and 5 bases at J, with 9 bases between. The CDR3 spans 12 residues. Germline-derived CDR1 and CDR2 are SEHNR and FQNEAQ (reference sequence). CDR3 region: CASSGSAYGYTF. The CDR3 region has the DNA TGTGCCAGCAGCGGATCGGCATATGGCTACACCTTC.

This clonotype was seen only a few times. The chain uses TRBV27 and TRBJ2-3, with unresolved D. In germline, CDR1 is MNHEY, CDR2 SMNVEV (reference sequence). The CDR3 consists of 14 residues. V lost 3 bases, J lost 4 bases, and 11 bases lay in between. CDR3 sequence: CASSFFESADTQYF. The CDR3 region has the DNA TGTGCCAGCAGTTTTTTTGAGTCCGCAGATACGCAGTATTTT.

There are a few counts of this clonotype. The chain joins TRBV10-3 to TRBJ2-4; D unresolved. The CDR3 has 15 residues. Germline V lookup: CDR1 ENHRY, CDR2 SYGVKD. V lost 0 bases to trimming and J lost 6 bases, with 12 bases between them. The CDR3: CAISESNVVGNIQYF. Here the CDR3 DNA reads TGTGCCATCAGTGAGTCTAATGTTGTTGGAAACATTCAGTACTTC.

This clonotype was counted a few times. The rearrangement joins TRBV2 to TRBJ2-7, with D maybe TRBD1 (5 bases). Between the trimmed V and J ends, which lost 7 bases and 3 bases, there was a span of 13 bases. Germline CDR1 SNHLY, CDR2 FYNNEI. This CDR3 has 13 residues. The CDR3 is CASTSGQNYEQYF. Here the CDR3 DNA reads TGTGCCAGCACGTCCGGACAAAACTACGAGCAGTACTTC.

V gene TRBV12-3 or TRBV12-4 combines with J gene TRBJ2-1; D is unclear. V gave up 6 bases and J gave up 4 bases, with 13 bases separating them. The CDR3 loop spans 14 amino acids. As DNA, the CDR3 is TGTGCCAGCAGCCCACCAAACAGTTACAATGAGCAGTTCTTC. This sequence encodes CASSPPNSYNEQFF.

The chain is built from TRBV2 and TRBJ2-6; TRBD1 aligns across 8 bases. J was trimmed by 2 bases and V by 7 bases; bases with no gene match: 10. The germline CDR1 and CDR2 sequences are SNHLY and FYNNEI. The CDR3 is 17 residues long. DNA of the CDR3: TGTGCCAGCACCAAGGACAGGGAAGTAGCTGGGGCCAACGTCCTGACTTTC. Protein: CASTKDREVAGANVLTF.

This clonotype was seen a few times. This chain connects TRBV4-2 to TRBJ2-1, with D tentatively TRBD2 (6 bases). Germline loops: CDR1 LGHNA, CDR2 YNFKEQ. Trimming took 2 bases from V and 0 from J, leaving 8 bases between them. The CDR3 has 15 residues. For the CDR3, the DNA is TGTGCCAGCAGCCAATTCGGGAGCTCCTACAATGAGCAGTTCTTC. The encoded protein is CASSQFGSSYNEQFF.

This chain connects TRBV5-1 to TRBJ2-1, with 14 bases matching TRBD2. The CDR3 loop spans 20 amino acids. With 3 bases clipped from V and 5 bases from J, the junction kept 16 bases outside the gene matches. Germline V lookup: CDR1 SGHRS, CDR2 YFSETQ. The DNA for the CDR3 is TGCGCCAGCAGCTCCCAGGAGACCCGACTAGCGGGGGGGCCCGACAATGAGCAGTTCTTC. It encodes CASSSQETRLAGGPDNEQFF.

The chain uses TRBV7-3 and TRBJ2-2; TRBD1 aligns across 9 bases. The germline V gene encodes CDR1 SGHTA and CDR2 FQGTGA. V was pared by 5 bases and J by 4 bases, with 5 bases of the junction left unmatched. This CDR3 contains 15 residues. Here the CDR3 reads CASSPQGAITGELFF. The CDR3 nucleotides are TGTGCCAGCAGCCCACAGGGGGCCATCACCGGGGAGCTGTTTTTT. Supplemented by reference TRBV7-3 and TRBJ2-2, the full variable domain reads GAGVSQTPSNKVTEKGKYVELRCDPISGHTALYWYRQSLGQGPEFLIYFQGTGAADDSGLPNDRFFAVRPEGSVSTLKIQRTERGDSAVYLCASSPQGAITGELFFGEGSRLTVL.

This clonotype has a handful of counts. CDR3 residues: CSAQRGGGDYGYTF. CDR3 nucleotides: TGCAGCGCCCAACGTGGAGGGGGTGACTATGGCTACACCTTC. This rearrangement joins TRBV29-1 to TRBJ1-2, with D perhaps matching TRBD1 (6 bases). V shed 7 bases and J shed 3 bases, with 18 bases lying between them. This CDR3 has 14 residues. The V gene's germline CDR1 is SQVTM and CDR2 ANQGSEA.

This clonotype was seen a handful of times. This chain uses TRBV5-6 with TRBJ2-1; TRBD1 is a possible D gene (6 bases). This CDR3 comprises 14 residues. Trimming stripped 3 bases from V and 4 bases from J, with 11 bases between. Germline V gives CDR1 SGHDT, CDR2 YYEEEE. CDR3 loop: CASSSPGQYNEQFF. CDR3 nucleotides: TGTGCCAGCAGCTCGCCGGGACAATACAATGAGCAGTTCTTC.

This clonotype turned up a few times. The rearrangement uses TRBV27 and TRBJ2-1; possibly TRBD2 for D (6 bases). Trimming took 2 bases from V and 5 from J, leaving 13 bases between them. Germline values: CDR1 MNHEY, CDR2 SMNVEV (reference sequence). The CDR3 sequence is 15 residues long. CDR3 protein: CASSLNGGANNEQFF. DNA for the CDR3: TGTGCCAGCAGTTTAAACGGGGGAGCCAACAATGAGCAGTTCTTC.